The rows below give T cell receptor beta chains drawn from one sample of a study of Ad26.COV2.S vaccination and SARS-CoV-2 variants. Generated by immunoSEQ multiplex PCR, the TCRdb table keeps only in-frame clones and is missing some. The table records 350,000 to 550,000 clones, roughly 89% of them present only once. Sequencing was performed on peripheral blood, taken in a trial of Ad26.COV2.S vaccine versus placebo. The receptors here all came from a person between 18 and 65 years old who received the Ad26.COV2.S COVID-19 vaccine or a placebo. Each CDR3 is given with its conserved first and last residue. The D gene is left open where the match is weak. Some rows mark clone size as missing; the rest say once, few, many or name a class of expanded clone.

TGTGCCACCAGTGATGGGAGAAATGAAAAACTGTTTTTT CATSDGRNEKLFF . TRBJ1-4 TRBV24-1 . 13
TGCGCCAGCAGCCAAGACCCGACAGCTTTCGGGGGTCAGCCCCAGCATTTT CASSQDPTAFGGQPQHF once TRBJ1-5 TRBV4-3 . 17
TGTGCCAGCAGCCCGGGACTAGCGGGATCCAATGAGCAGTTCTTC CASSPGLAGSNEQFF . TRBJ2-1 TRBV11-1 TRBD2 15
TGTGCCAGTAGTATGGAAGGGACCCGCGAGCAGTACTTC CASSMEGTREQYF . TRBJ2-7 TRBV19 . 13
TGTGCCAGCAGTTCTCGACTAGTTCTAGTGTATTTT CASSSRLVLVYF . TRBJ2-3 TRBV6-2/TRBV6-3 . 12
TGTGCCAGCAGCTGGGGGGCGAACACCGGGGAGCTGTTTTTT CASSWGANTGELFF . TRBJ2-2 TRBV6-5 . 14
TGTGCCATCAGGCCCAGGGGGGGCTCCAAATCTGGGGCCAACGTCCTGACTTTC CAIRPRGGSKSGANVLTF . TRBJ2-6 TRBV10-3 . 18
TGTGCCAGCAGTTACCCCAAAAGCGGCTACACAGATACGCAGTATTTT CASSYPKSGYTDTQYF . TRBJ2-3 TRBV6-6 . 16
TGTGCCAGCAGCTTCAGTGGGGGGTTCGGGTATTCACCCCTCCACTTT CASSFSGGFGYSPLHF . TRBJ1-6 TRBV11-2 . 16
TGCGCCAGCAGCCAGGCTCAGGGGACCCAGTACTTC CASSQAQGTQYF . TRBJ2-5 TRBV4-1 . 12
TGTGCCAGTAGTATAAGCGGGGGACCAAGATACGAGCAGTACTTC CASSISGGPRYEQYF . TRBJ2-7 TRBV19 TRBD2 15
TGTGCCTGGAGTCCCGTTACGGGACAGTTTATCTACGAGCAGTACTTC CAWSPVTGQFIYEQYF . TRBJ2-7 TRBV30 TRBD1 16
TGTGCCAGCAGCCAAGGACTAGCGGGGAACACCGGGGAGCTGTTTTTT CASSQGLAGNTGELFF . TRBJ2-2 TRBV3-1/TRBV3-2 TRBD2 16
TGCAGCATCTTACCGGGCCCTCTGGGTTCTGGAAACACCATATATTTT CSILPGPLGSGNTIYF . TRBJ1-3 TRBV29-1 . 16
TGTGCCAGCAGCGAGGGACTAAACACCGGGGAGCTGTTTTTT CASSEGLNTGELFF few TRBJ2-2 TRBV7-3 TRBD2 14
TGTGCCAGCAGCCAAGATGCCCAGGGTCACGAGCAGTACTTC CASSQDAQGHEQYF . TRBJ2-7 TRBV4-2 . 14